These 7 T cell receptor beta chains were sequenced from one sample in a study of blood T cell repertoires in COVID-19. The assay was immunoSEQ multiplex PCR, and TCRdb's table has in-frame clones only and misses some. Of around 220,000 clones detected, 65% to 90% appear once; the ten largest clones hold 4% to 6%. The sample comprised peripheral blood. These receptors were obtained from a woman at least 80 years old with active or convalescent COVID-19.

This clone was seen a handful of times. The CDR3 reads CASSDTGYEAFF. DNA for the CDR3: TGTGCCAGCAGTGATACCGGGTATGAAGCTTTCTTT. The chain is built from TRBV2 and TRBJ1-1, with D unclear. V lost 3 bases, J lost 7 bases, and 9 bases lay in between. CDR3 length equals 12 residues. Germline V gene lookup returns CDR1 SNHLY and CDR2 FYNNEI.

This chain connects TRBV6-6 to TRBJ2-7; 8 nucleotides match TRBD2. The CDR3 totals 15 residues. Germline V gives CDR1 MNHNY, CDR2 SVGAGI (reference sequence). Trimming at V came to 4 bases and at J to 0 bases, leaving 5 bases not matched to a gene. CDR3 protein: CASSSVAGLSYEQYF. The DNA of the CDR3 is TGTGCCAGCAGTTCCGTAGCGGGACTCTCCTACGAGCAGTACTTC.

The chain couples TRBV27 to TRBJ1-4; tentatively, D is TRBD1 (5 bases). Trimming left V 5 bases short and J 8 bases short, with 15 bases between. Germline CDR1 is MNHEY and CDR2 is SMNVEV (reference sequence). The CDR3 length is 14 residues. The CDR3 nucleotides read TGTGCCAGCAGTCGAGGACCAGGGTGGGAAAAACTGTTTTTT. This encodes CASSRGPGWEKLFF.

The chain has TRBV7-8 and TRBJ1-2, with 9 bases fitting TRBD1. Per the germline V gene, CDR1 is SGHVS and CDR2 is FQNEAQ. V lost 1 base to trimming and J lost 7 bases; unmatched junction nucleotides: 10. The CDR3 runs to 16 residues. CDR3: CASSLEPGQGFSGYTF. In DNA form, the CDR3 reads TGTGCCAGCAGCTTAGAACCGGGACAGGGCTTCTCTGGCTACACCTTC.

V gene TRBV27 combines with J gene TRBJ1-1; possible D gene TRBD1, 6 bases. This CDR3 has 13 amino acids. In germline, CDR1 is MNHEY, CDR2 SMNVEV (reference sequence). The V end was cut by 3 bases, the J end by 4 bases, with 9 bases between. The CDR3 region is CASSFSRGTEAFF. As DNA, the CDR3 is TGTGCCAGCAGTTTCTCCAGGGGCACTGAAGCTTTCTTT.

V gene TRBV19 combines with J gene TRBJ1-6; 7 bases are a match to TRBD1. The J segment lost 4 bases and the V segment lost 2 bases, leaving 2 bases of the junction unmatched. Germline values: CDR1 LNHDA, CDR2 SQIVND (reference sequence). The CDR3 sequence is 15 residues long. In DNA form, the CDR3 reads TGTGCCAGTAGTATAACGACAGGGTATAATTCACCCCTCCACTTT. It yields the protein CASSITTGYNSPLHF.

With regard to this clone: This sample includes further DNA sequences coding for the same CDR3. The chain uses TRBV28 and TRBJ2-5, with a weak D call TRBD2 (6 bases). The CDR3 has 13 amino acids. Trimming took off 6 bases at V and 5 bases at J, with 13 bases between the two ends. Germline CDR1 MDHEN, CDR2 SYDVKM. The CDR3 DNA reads TGTGCCAGCAGGCCGGGTGGGGGGGAGACCCAGTACTTC. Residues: CASRPGGGETQYF.